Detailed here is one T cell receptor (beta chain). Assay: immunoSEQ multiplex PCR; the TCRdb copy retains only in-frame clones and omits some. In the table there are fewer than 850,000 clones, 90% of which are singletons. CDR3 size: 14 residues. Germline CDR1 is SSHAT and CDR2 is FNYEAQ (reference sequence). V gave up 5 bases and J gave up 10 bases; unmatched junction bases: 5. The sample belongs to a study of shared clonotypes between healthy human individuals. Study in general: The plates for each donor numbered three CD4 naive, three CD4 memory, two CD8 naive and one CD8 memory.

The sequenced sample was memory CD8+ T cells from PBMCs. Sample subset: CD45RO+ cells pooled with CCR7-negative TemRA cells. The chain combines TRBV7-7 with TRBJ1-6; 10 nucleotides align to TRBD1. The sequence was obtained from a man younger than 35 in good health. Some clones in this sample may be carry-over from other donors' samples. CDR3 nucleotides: TGTGCCAGCAGCGCACGGGACAGGGGATCACCCCTCCACTTT. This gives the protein CASSARDRGSPLHF. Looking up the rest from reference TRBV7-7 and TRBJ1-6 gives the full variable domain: GAGVSQSPRYKVTKRGQDVTLRCDPISSHATLYWYQQALGQGPEFLTYFNYEAQPDKSGLPSDRFSAERPEGSISTLTIQRTEQRDSAMYRCASSARDRGSPLHFGNGTRLTVT.